This TCR beta chain is from a study of a mutant IDH1 vaccine in newly diagnosed glioma. Looking at the study overall: Vaccination started 4-6 weeks after radiotherapy alone, or with temozolomide cycles. Most had both radiotherapy and temozolomide beforehand; others had only one.

Time point given: week 11, during vaccination. Vaccinated patients received 300 ug of mutant IDH1 20-mer peptide per dose, with topical imiquimod. A remark on this clone: Antigen: not known.

This CDR3 contains 16 residues. J was trimmed by 9 bases and V by 0 bases; bases with no gene match: 10. Germline V CDR1 and CDR2: LGHNA, YNFKEQ. Assay used: immunoSEQ multiplex PCR; TCRdb lists only in-frame clones, some missing. The sample lists under 150,000 clones, 90% occurring once. The TCR comes from a woman aged 45-60 years with glioma. Sequencing was performed on PBMCs, taken from a glioma patient whose treatment included an IDH1 peptide vaccine. The chain recombines TRBV4-2 with TRBJ2-4, with 8 bases that match TRBD2. Here the CDR3 reads CASSQDEGSGTPIQYF. DNA for the CDR3: TGTGCCAGCAGCCAAGATGAAGGTAGCGGGACCCCCATTCAGTACTTC.